The 24 T cell receptor beta chains presented below share a single source sample, sequenced in a study of siplizumab effects on memory and regulatory T cells. Assay used: immunoSEQ multiplex PCR; TCRdb lists only in-frame clones, some missing. The sample consists of some 100,000 clones, 94% of them appearing once. Specimen: Tregs sorted from blood. These receptors came from a human donor in good health.

CDR3 coding DNA: TGTGCCAGCAGTTACTCGACCAGCTACGAGCAGTACTTC. This encodes CASSYSTSYEQYF. The rearrangement links TRBV6-5 to TRBJ2-7; D not certain. The CDR3 contains 13 residues. Germline CDR1 is MNHEY and CDR2 is SVGAGI. V shed 0 bases and J shed 3 bases, with 6 bases lying between them.

This clone appeared a single time. The chain links TRBV18 to TRBJ1-1; tentative D call: TRBD1 (6 bases). The V gene's germline CDR1 is KGHSH and CDR2 LQKENI. The CDR3 covers 14 residues. The V end was cut by 2 bases, the J end by 6 bases, with 13 bases between. As DNA, the CDR3 is TGTGCCAGCTCACCAGGGGGGCGGGTCCCTGAAGCTTTCTTT. Translating gives CASSPGGRVPEAFF.

J is TRBJ2-7 and V is TRBV18, with TRBD2 identical over 11 bases. Germline CDR1 KGHSH, CDR2 LQKENI. CDR3 length: 16 amino acids. V was pared by 2 bases and J by 5 bases, with 8 bases of the junction left unmatched. This chain's CDR3 is CASSPEIAGGANEQYF. The CDR3, as DNA: TGTGCCAGCTCACCAGAAATAGCGGGAGGGGCCAACGAGCAGTACTTC.

The V and J genes are TRBV11-1 and TRBJ2-7; 10 nucleotides line up with TRBD1. V shed 5 bases, J shed 3 bases, and the junction held 1 base outside the gene matches. The CDR3 is 13 amino acids. Germline-derived CDR1 and CDR2 are SGHAT and FQDESV (reference sequence). The CDR3 region has the DNA TGTGCCAGCAGCCGGGACAGGGGCTACGAGCAGTACTTC. Its protein is CASSRDRGYEQYF.

The J gene is TRBJ2-1, the V gene TRBV5-8; weak D call: TRBD1 (6 bases). V was shortened by 5 bases and J by 12 bases, with 24 bases between the two germline ends. Germline CDR1 reads SGHTS; CDR2 reads YDEGEE. This CDR3 has 15 residues. Written as DNA, the CDR3 is TGTGCCAGCAGTTCCTCGGGACACCTAAGAGTGGGGCAGTTCTTC. Translated: CASSSSGHLRVGQFF.

The chain carries TRBV6-1 and TRBJ1-1; D gene unclear. The germline V gene has CDR1 MNHNS and CDR2 SASEGT. CDR3 size: 11 residues. V gave up 6 bases and J gave up 6 bases, with 8 bases separating them. The chain's CDR3 is CASSRGPEAFF. Written as DNA, the CDR3 is TGTGCCAGCAGCCGCGGTCCTGAAGCTTTCTTT.

V and J are TRBV30 and TRBJ2-5; a weak D match, TRBD1 (5 bases). This CDR3 contains 12 residues. Trimming cost V 1 base and J 5 bases, with 8 bases left between them. CDR1 GTSNPN and CDR2 SVGIG come from the germline V gene (reference sequence). The CDR3 reads CAWSGGRETQYF. In DNA form, the CDR3 reads TGTGCCTGGAGTGGGGGCAGGGAGACCCAGTACTTC.

This rearrangement joins TRBV18 to TRBJ1-1; no reliable D call. V lost 8 bases and J 4 bases, leaving 11 bases between the germline ends. CDR1 is KGHSH, CDR2 LQKENI, per germline. The CDR3 sequence is 12 residues long. CDR3 DNA sequence: TGTGCCAGCCAATCAGTAGCCACTGAAGCTTTCTTT. Its translation is CASQSVATEAFF.

The chain couples TRBV28 to TRBJ1-1; D not certain. V was clipped by 6 bases and J by 1 base, with 9 bases between them. The CDR3 is made up of 13 amino acids. The germline gives CDR1 MDHEN, CDR2 SYDVKM. The CDR3 coding sequence is TGTGCCAGCAGCCGTAACTGGAACACTGAAGCTTTCTTT. It specifies CASSRNWNTEAFF.

The chain uses TRBV6-5 and TRBJ2-5; 10 nucleotides agree with TRBD1. This CDR3 comprises 15 residues. The germline V gene encodes CDR1 MNHEY and CDR2 SVGAGI. V shed 6 bases, J shed 4 bases, and the junction held 8 bases outside the gene matches. In DNA form, the CDR3 reads TGTGCCAGCAGGGGGACAGGGGCGCCAGGAGAGACCCAGTACTTC. Encoded protein: CASRGTGAPGETQYF.

This clone was observed a handful of times. The rearrangement uses TRBV14 and TRBJ1-3, with D perhaps matching TRBD1 (5 bases). Germline V lookup: CDR1 SGHDN, CDR2 FVKESK. The CDR3 covers 13 residues. V lost 6 bases and J 4 bases, leaving 10 bases between the germline ends. Here the CDR3 DNA reads TGTGCCAGCAGGGTCGCAGGGGGAAACACCATATATTTT. Amino acid sequence: CASRVAGGNTIYF.

The chain carries TRBV11-2 and TRBJ2-7, with D possibly TRBD1 on 6 matching bases. Germline V gene sequence: CDR1 SGHAT, CDR2 FQNNGV. The CDR3 has 14 amino acids. Deletions cut 5 bases from V and 4 bases from J, with 15 bases between. CDR3 region: CASSPLGGAYEQYF. The CDR3 region has the DNA TGTGCCAGCAGCCCCCTAGGGGGTGCGTACGAGCAGTACTTC.

The J gene is TRBJ1-3, the V gene TRBV4-1; D perhaps matches TRBD1 (6 bases). The CDR3 contains 15 residues. The V and J ends lost 4 bases and 2 bases respectively, with 12 bases between them. Germline V gene sequence: CDR1 MGHRA, CDR2 YSYEKL. The CDR3 region is CASSRTESAGNTIYF. The CDR3 DNA follows: TGCGCCAGCAGCCGGACAGAATCGGCTGGAAACACCATATATTTT.

In its sample, this clone was seen once. The J gene is TRBJ2-2, the V gene TRBV28; tentative D call: TRBD2 (5 bases). The germline V gene has CDR1 MDHEN and CDR2 SYDVKM. This CDR3 spans 12 amino acids. The ends were cut back, 6 bases at V and 5 bases at J, with 7 bases in the middle. The CDR3 bases are TGTGCCAGCAGGCGGGTTACCGGGGAGCTGTTTTTT. Residues: CASRRVTGELFF. Using reference TRBV28 and TRBJ2-2 for the parts outside the CDR3, the full variable domain is DVKVTQSSRYLVKRTGEKVFLECVQDMDHENMFWYRQDPGLGLRLIYFSYDVKMKEKGDIPEGYSVSREKKERFSLILESASTNQTSMYLCASRRVTGELFFGEGSRLTVL.

This chain uses TRBV27 with TRBJ1-6, with 8 bases matching TRBD1. The germline V gene encodes CDR1 MNHEY and CDR2 SMNVEV (reference sequence). The CDR3 contains 13 residues. V shed 6 bases, J shed 9 bases, and the junction held 4 bases outside the gene matches. DNA for the CDR3: TGTGCCAGCAGGGACAGGGATGGTTCACCCCTCCACTTT. It specifies CASRDRDGSPLHF.

This clone was seen once. The chain couples TRBV25-1 to TRBJ1-1; weak D call: TRBD1 (6 bases). CDR1 is MGHDK and CDR2 is SYGVNS in the germline V gene. The CDR3 totals 14 residues. The ends were cut back, 3 bases at V and 4 bases at J, with 12 bases in the middle. The CDR3 sequence: CASSDKQGLTEAFF. CDR3 DNA: TGTGCCAGCAGTGATAAACAGGGACTCACTGAAGCTTTCTTT.

DNA for the CDR3: TGCGCCAGCGGGGTGACAGGGAACTACGAGCAGTACTTC. Translated: CASGVTGNYEQYF. The V gene is TRBV5-1, the J gene TRBJ2-7, with TRBD1 matching over 7 bases. V was clipped by 7 bases and J by 3 bases; unmatched bases: 7. CDR1 SGHRS and CDR2 YFSETQ come from the germline V gene. The CDR3 consists of 13 residues.

This chain links TRBV5-1 with TRBJ1-2, with 7 bases fitting TRBD1. The CDR3 is made up of 14 amino acids. Germline-derived CDR1 and CDR2 are SGHRS and YFSETQ. J gave up 1 base and V 4 bases, and 4 bases lay outside the gene matches. The CDR3 DNA follows: TGCGCCAGCAGCCCCGGGACAGATAACTATGGCTACACCTTC. As protein: CASSPGTDNYGYTF.

The CDR3 spells CASSLLFPSAETQYF. CDR3 DNA: TGTGCCAGCAGCTTACTATTTCCTAGCGCCGAGACCCAGTACTTC. The chain has TRBV11-2 and TRBJ2-5, with a weak D call TRBD2 (6 bases). Germline V gene sequence: CDR1 SGHAT, CDR2 FQNNGV. V was shortened by 2 bases and J by 5 bases, with 15 bases between the two germline ends. CDR3 length: 15 amino acids.

This clone has a single count. V and J are TRBV29-1 and TRBJ1-4; possible D gene TRBD1, 5 bases. The ends were cut back, 0 bases at V and 8 bases at J, with 13 bases in the middle. Germline V gives CDR1 SQVTM, CDR2 ANQGSEA. The CDR3 contains 14 residues. The CDR3 DNA is TGCAGCGTTGAAGAGTCCCAGGGTGGCGAAAAACTGTTTTTT. Protein: CSVEESQGGEKLFF.

The J gene is TRBJ2-5, the V gene TRBV20-1; tentative D call: TRBD1 (6 bases). V gave up 5 bases and J gave up 9 bases, with 13 bases separating them. CDR3 length: 11 residues. Germline V CDR1 and CDR2: DFQATT, SNEGSKA (reference sequence). Here the CDR3 reads CSAVQGISQYF. The CDR3 nucleotides read TGCAGTGCTGTGCAGGGGATCTCCCAGTACTTC.

This chain links TRBV7-2 with TRBJ2-1; no clear D gene. Germline V lookup: CDR1 SGHTA, CDR2 FQGNSA. CDR3 length equals 13 residues. Trimming removed 5 bases at V and 3 bases at J, with 8 bases between. The CDR3 sequence is CASSKDYYNEQFF. The DNA of the CDR3 is TGTGCCAGCAGCAAGGATTACTACAATGAGCAGTTCTTC.

The rearrangement joins TRBV21-1 to TRBJ2-7; TRBD2, as called in the table, went unchecked against the DNA. TRBV21-1 has pseudogene status. CDR3 length: 17 amino acids. CDR3 residues: CASSKGRRPDYSYEQYF. The CDR3 DNA sequence: TGTGCCAGCAGCAAAGGGCGGAGGCCCGATTATTCCTACGAGCAGTACTTC.

The V gene is TRBV15, the J gene TRBJ1-2; the D is unclear. The V gene's germline CDR1 is LNHNV and CDR2 YYDKDF (reference sequence). V was clipped by 0 bases and J by 8 bases, with 10 bases between them. CDR3 length: 13 residues. CDR3 in amino acids: CATSRERSEGYTF. The CDR3 coding sequence is TGTGCCACCAGCAGAGAGAGGTCGGAGGGCTACACCTTC.